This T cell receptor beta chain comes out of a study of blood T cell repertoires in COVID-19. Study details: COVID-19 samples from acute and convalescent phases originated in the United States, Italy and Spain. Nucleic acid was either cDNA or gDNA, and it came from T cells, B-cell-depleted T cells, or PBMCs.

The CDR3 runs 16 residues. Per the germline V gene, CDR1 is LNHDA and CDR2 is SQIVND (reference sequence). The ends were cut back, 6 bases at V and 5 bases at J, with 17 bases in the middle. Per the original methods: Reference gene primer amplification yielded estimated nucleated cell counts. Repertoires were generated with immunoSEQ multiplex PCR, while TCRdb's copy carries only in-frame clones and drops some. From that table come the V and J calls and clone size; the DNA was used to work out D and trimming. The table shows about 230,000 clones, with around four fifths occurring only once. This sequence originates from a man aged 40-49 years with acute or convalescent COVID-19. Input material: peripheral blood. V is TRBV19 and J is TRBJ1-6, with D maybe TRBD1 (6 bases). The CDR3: CASSRAGAGDNSPLHF. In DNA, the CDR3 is TGTGCCAGTAGCCGCGCGGGAGCAGGGGATAATTCACCCCTCCACTTT.